Described below is a single T cell receptor beta chain sequence and its context. Its antigen is as yet unknown. This sample is drawn from a study of T cell repertoires in cytomegalovirus infection. Regarding the study as a whole: Totalled public TCR beta family frequency picked out people who carried CMV plus the relevant HLA.

In TCRdb, the reads were re-called with MiXCR into one record per CDR3 protein. Here the sample spans 200,000 to 300,000 distinct CDR3 sequences, 12% to 15% being singletons. The specimen was PBMCs. This sequence was found in a human donor in good health (CMV status not recorded). Some clones in this sample may be carry-over from other donors' samples.

CDR3 sequence: CAISGVDRGSPFSGANVLTF. The DNA for the CDR3 is TGTGCCATCAGTGGTGTGGACAGGGGCTCGCCTTTCTCTGGGGCCAACGTCCTGACTTTC. The chain recombines TRBV10-3 with TRBJ2-6; 9 bases are shared with TRBD1. After removal of 4 bases from V and 0 bases from J, the junction contained 13 bases not matched to a gene. The germline CDR1 and CDR2 sequences are ENHRY and SYGVKD. The CDR3 length is 20 residues.